A single sample is the source of the 27 T cell receptor beta chains below, sequenced in a study of post-analysis software for immune sequencing data. Unique molecular identifiers tagged the TCR beta cDNA libraries. TCRdb analysed the PCR reads with MiXCR anew, one entry per CDR3 protein. The table records about 160,000 distinct CDR3 sequences, under 40% of them present only once. The material sequenced was blood, taken after autologous hematopoietic stem cell transplantation. The receptors derive from a girl aged 10 to 17 with multiple sclerosis.

This clonotype was seen many times. The J gene is TRBJ2-3, the V gene TRBV20-1, with D possibly being TRBD1 (6 bases). V dropped 4 bases and J dropped 1 base, with 6 bases sitting between them. Germline values: CDR1 DFQATT, CDR2 SNEGSKA (reference sequence). This CDR3 region has 12 residues. CDR3 sequence: CSATGGTDTQYF. The CDR3 DNA follows: TGCAGTGCTACAGGGGGCACAGATACGCAGTATTTT.

V gene TRBV5-1 combines with J gene TRBJ2-5; TRBD2 agrees at 10 bases. The ends lost 1 base at V and 4 bases at J; junction bases unmatched: 10. The CDR3 has 17 residues. Germline V gene sequence: CDR1 SGHRS, CDR2 YFSETQ. The CDR3 is CASSLRPSGRSGETQYF. DNA for the CDR3: TGCGCCAGCAGCTTGCGGCCTAGCGGGAGATCAGGAGAGACCCAGTACTTC.

This clonotype was seen more than once but under ten times. V gene TRBV27 combines with J gene TRBJ2-1; weak D call: TRBD2 (6 bases). With 5 bases removed from V and 6 bases from J, the gap between germline ends came to 20 bases. CDR3 size: 16 residues. The germline V gene has CDR1 MNHEY and CDR2 SMNVEV (reference sequence). The CDR3 DNA follows: TGTGCCAGCAGTCCCCAAGGAACGGGAGTGGGCAATGAGCAGTTCTTC. Its protein is CASSPQGTGVGNEQFF.

The chain is built from TRBV7-9 and TRBJ2-7; no definite D call. TRBJ2-4 matches the DNA end more closely, so the J call is doubtful. Germline V lookup: CDR1 SEHNR, CDR2 FQNEAQ (reference sequence). This CDR3 is built from 13 residues. CDR3 in DNA: TGTGCCAGCGGGGTAAACAGAGGAAACATTCAGTACTTC. This encodes CASGVNRGNIQYF.

This clonotype occurred a few times. This chain links TRBV20-1 with TRBJ2-7, with 7 bases matching TRBD1. V was clipped by 5 bases and J by 5 bases; unmatched bases: 12. Looked up from germline, CDR1 is DFQATT and CDR2 is SNEGSKA (reference sequence). The length of the CDR3 is 14 residues. CDR3 protein: CSAAYGTAGHEQYF. The CDR3 nucleotides read TGCAGTGCTGCCTATGGGACAGCAGGGCACGAGCAGTACTTC.

This sequence joins TRBV7-2 and TRBJ2-7; 7 bases agree with TRBD2. Germline V gene data show CDR1 as SGHTA and CDR2 as FQGNSA. The CDR3 is 16 residues long. V gave up 1 base and J gave up 0 bases; unmatched junction bases: 6. In nucleotides, the CDR3 is TGTGCCAGCAGCTTAGTAGCGGGTCCGAGCTCCTACGAGCAGTACTTC. It translates to CASSLVAGPSSYEQYF.

The table lists this clonotype with a few counts. This chain links TRBV2 with TRBJ2-3; D is tentatively TRBD1 or TRBD2 (5 bases each). V was clipped by 6 bases and J by 8 bases, with 9 bases between them. Germline CDR1 and CDR2: SNHLY and FYNNEI. The length of the CDR3 is 11 residues. CDR3 residues: CASSSGSTQYF. For the CDR3, the DNA is TGTGCCAGCAGCTCAGGGAGTACGCAGTATTTT. Filled out from reference TRBV2 and TRBJ2-3, the complete variable domain reads EPEVTQTPSHQVTQMGQEVILRCVPISNHLYFYWYRQILGQKVEFLVSFYNNEISEKSEIFDDQFSVERPDGSNFTLKIRSTKLEDSAMYFCASSSGSTQYFGPGTRLTVL.

This clonotype appeared a few times. The chain employs TRBV5-1 and TRBJ1-4, with 8 bases matching TRBD1. The CDR3 is 15 residues long. With V trimmed by 4 bases and J by 7 bases, 9 bases remained unmatched. Germline V gene lookup returns CDR1 SGHRS and CDR2 YFSETQ. CDR3 residues: CASSAGQGKGEKLFF. CDR3 DNA sequence: TGCGCCAGCAGCGCCGGACAGGGAAAAGGTGAAAAACTGTTTTTT.

The chain links TRBV15 to TRBJ2-1, with no clear D. The germline V gene has CDR1 LNHNV and CDR2 YYDKDF (reference sequence). Trimming pared 1 base from V and 7 bases from J, leaving 5 bases between. The CDR3 contains 12 residues. The DNA of the CDR3 is TGTGCCACCAGCAGAGCCCAGAATGAGCAGTTCTTC. Protein sequence: CATSRAQNEQFF. The whole variable domain, filled in from reference TRBV15 and TRBJ2-1, reads DAMVIQNPRYQVTQFGKPVTLSCSQTLNHNVMYWYQQKSSQAPKLLFHYYDKDFNNEADTPDNFQSRRPNTSFCFLDIRSPGLGDTAMYLCATSRAQNEQFFGPGTRLTVL.

In this sample, this clonotype turned up a few times. The genes are TRBV11-3 and TRBJ2-1; D might be TRBD2 (5 bases). The CDR3 has 13 amino acids. V was trimmed by 1 base and J by 13 bases, leaving 14 bases between them. The germline V gene has CDR1 SGHNT and CDR2 YENEEA. The CDR3 protein is CASSLGVGGPQFF. CDR3 in DNA: TGTGCCAGCAGCTTAGGGGTCGGAGGCCCCCAGTTCTTC.

In regard to this clonotype: It may be a read error: a sequence one base away is much more abundant. The missing conserved phenylalanine or tryptophan at the end of this CDR3 makes a read error likely. This chain links TRBV27 with TRBJ2-3, with TRBD1 matching 7 bases. CDR3 length: 14 amino acids. V was pared by 3 bases and J by 6 bases, with 6 bases of the junction left unmatched. Germline CDR1 reads MNHEY; CDR2 reads SMNVEV (reference sequence). The CDR3 sequence: CASSFIDRADTQYV. DNA for the CDR3: TGTGCCAGCAGTTTCATAGACAGGGCCGATACGCAGTATGTT.

Worth noting for this clonotype: A junction end diverges from the germline sequence, so it may reflect a read error. The V gene is TRBV15, the J gene TRBJ2-7; either TRBD1 or TRBD2 may fit D (5 bases each). CDR1 is LNHNV, CDR2 YYDKDF, per germline (reference sequence). The CDR3 extends over 13 amino acids. CDR3 region: CATSTGPSYGQYF. In nucleotides, the CDR3 is TGTGCCACCAGCACGGGACCCTCCTACGGGCAGTACTTC.

In its sample, this clonotype was seen many times. The gene calls are TRBV5-5 and TRBJ2-7; TRBD2 is a possible D gene (6 bases). Trimming left V 0 bases short and J 0 bases short, with 13 bases between. From germline, CDR1 is SGHKS and CDR2 YYEKEE (reference sequence). The CDR3 runs 16 residues. The CDR3 DNA sequence: TGTGCCAGCAGCTTGGAGGAGGGCTCAAGCTCCTACGAGCAGTACTTC. Its protein product is CASSLEEGSSSYEQYF. The full variable domain, with the rest looked up from reference TRBV5-5 and TRBJ2-7, is DAGVTQSPTHLIKTRGQQVTLRCSPISGHKSVSWYQQVLGQGPQFIFQYYEKEERGRGNFPDRFSARQFPNYSSELNVNALLLGDSALYLCASSLEEGSSSYEQYFGPGTRLTVT.

This clonotype turned up a few times. This sequence joins TRBV24-1 and TRBJ2-6; 7 bases line up with TRBD1. In germline, CDR1 is KGHDR, CDR2 SFDVKD. The CDR3 contains 18 residues. V dropped 3 bases and J dropped 2; count of bases not matched to a gene: 9. This chain's CDR3 is CATSDPDRDRPGANVLTF. CDR3 nucleotides: TGTGCCACCAGTGATCCCGACAGGGACCGCCCTGGGGCCAACGTCCTGACTTTC.

Worth noting for this clonotype: At one end the junction does not follow the germline gene, possibly because of a read error. The chain combines TRBV7-2 with TRBJ2-7; TRBD2 matches 14 bases. The CDR3 spans 16 residues. Germline CDR1 is SGHTA and CDR2 is FQGNSA. The CDR3 DNA follows: TGTGCCAGCAGATTAGAAGGACTAGCGGGAGGCTACGAGCAGTACTTC. This translates into CASRLEGLAGGYEQYF.

This clonotype was recorded a few times. The rearrangement joins TRBV5-1 to TRBJ2-1; D ambiguous. The germline V and J ends were trimmed by 0 bases and 9 bases, with 7 bases remaining between them. This CDR3 has 12 amino acids. CDR1 and CDR2 from the germline V gene are SGHRS and YFSETQ. The DNA for the CDR3 is TGCGCCAGCAGCTTGGATGGGCTTGAGCAGTTCTTC. Translated, it gives CASSLDGLEQFF.

This clonotype was observed a handful of times. This sequence joins TRBV28 and TRBJ1-5; tentatively, D is TRBD1 (5 bases). The CDR3 extends over 15 amino acids. Trimming stripped 1 base from V and 1 base from J, with 8 bases between. CDR1 and CDR2 (germline): MDHEN, SYDVKM. In DNA form, the CDR3 reads TGTGCCAGCAGTTTATCGGGGGGGAGCAATCAGCCCCAGCATTTT. Translating gives CASSLSGGSNQPQHF.

This sequence joins TRBV20-1 and TRBJ2-5; 14 nucleotides agree with TRBD2. The CDR3 totals 16 residues. Germline V gene lookup returns CDR1 DFQATT and CDR2 SNEGSKA (reference sequence). Trimming removed 6 bases from V and 2 bases from J; junction bases left unmatched: 8. The DNA for the CDR3 is TGCAGTGCAGGGGGGACTAGCGGGAGAGTACAAGAGACCCAGTACTTC. This gives the protein CSAGGTSGRVQETQYF.

This clonotype turned up a few times. DNA for the CDR3: TGTGCCAGCAGCCCGGACGGAAGCTTAGCCAATGAGCAGTTCTTC. Protein product: CASSPDGSLANEQFF. J is TRBJ2-1 and V is TRBV27; D remains ambiguous. V lost 6 bases, J lost 6 bases, and 18 bases lay in between. The CDR3 consists of 15 residues. Germline CDR1 is MNHEY and CDR2 is SMNVEV (reference sequence).

The J gene is TRBJ2-1, the V gene TRBV11-3; 7 bases map to TRBD2. After removal of 5 bases from V and 13 bases from J, the junction contained 11 bases not matched to a gene. The CDR3 loop spans 13 amino acids. Germline CDR1 and CDR2: SGHNT and YENEEA. In DNA, the CDR3 is TGTGCCAGCAGCCCCTATAGCGGGCCGAACCAGTTCTTC. Translated: CASSPYSGPNQFF.

This chain links TRBV6-6 with TRBJ1-2, with no clear D. The germline gives CDR1 MNHNY, CDR2 SVGAGI (reference sequence). This CDR3 comprises 12 residues. The germline V and J ends were trimmed by 5 bases and 5 bases, with 9 bases remaining between them. CDR3 sequence reads: CASSPDVYGYTF. The CDR3 DNA is TGTGCCAGCAGTCCGGACGTGTATGGCTACACCTTC.

The gene calls are TRBV28 and TRBJ1-4; 10 bases are shared with TRBD1. The CDR3 covers 16 residues. CDR1 and CDR2 (germline): MDHEN, SYDVKM. J was trimmed by 0 bases and V by 5 bases; bases with no gene match: 3. The CDR3: CASSPDRGATNEKLFF. Written as DNA, the CDR3 is TGTGCCAGCAGTCCGGACAGGGGGGCAACTAATGAAAAACTGTTTTTT.

In its sample, this clonotype was seen a few times. V usage is TRBV12-3 or TRBV12-4 and J usage is TRBJ2-5; possible D gene TRBD2, 6 bases. The CDR3 length is 13 residues. Trimming stripped 8 bases from V and 5 bases from J, with 15 bases between. CDR3 sequence reads: CASSSGVWETQYF. Here the CDR3 DNA reads TGTGCCAGCTCCTCGGGAGTCTGGGAGACCCAGTACTTC.

There are many counts of this clonotype. The rearrangement links TRBV12-3 or TRBV12-4 to TRBJ1-1; D ambiguous. The CDR3 spans 13 residues. V lost 6 bases to trimming and J lost 1 base, with 9 bases between them. The CDR3 sequence is CASRWTPNTEAFF. The CDR3 nucleotides are TGTGCCAGCAGATGGACCCCGAACACTGAAGCTTTCTTT.

V is TRBV2 and J is TRBJ1-5; unclear D gene. The V end was cut by 0 bases, the J end by 7 bases, with 10 bases between. The length of the CDR3 is 14 residues. CDR1 SNHLY and CDR2 FYNNEI come from the germline V gene. The CDR3 region is CASSEAPKGQPQHF. The CDR3 DNA is TGTGCCAGCAGTGAAGCGCCAAAAGGGCAGCCCCAGCATTTT.

The rearrangement joins TRBV3-1 to TRBJ2-4; the D gene is possibly TRBD2 (5 bases). The J call may be faulty, since TRBJ2-7 better matches the DNA end. Germline V gene lookup returns CDR1 LGHDT and CDR2 YNNKEL (reference sequence). The CDR3 extends over 14 amino acids. CDR3 coding DNA: TGTGCCAGCAGCCAAAGCGGAACGACCTACGAGCAGTACTTC. Its translation: CASSQSGTTYEQYF.

The rearrangement uses TRBV28 and TRBJ2-7; tentatively, D is TRBD1 (6 bases). The germline gives CDR1 MDHEN, CDR2 SYDVKM. V lost 7 bases and J 2 bases, leaving 12 bases between the germline ends. The CDR3 is made up of 13 amino acids. The chain's CDR3 is CASKTTGTYEQYF. As DNA, the CDR3 is TGTGCCAGCAAAACGACAGGAACCTACGAGCAGTACTTC.